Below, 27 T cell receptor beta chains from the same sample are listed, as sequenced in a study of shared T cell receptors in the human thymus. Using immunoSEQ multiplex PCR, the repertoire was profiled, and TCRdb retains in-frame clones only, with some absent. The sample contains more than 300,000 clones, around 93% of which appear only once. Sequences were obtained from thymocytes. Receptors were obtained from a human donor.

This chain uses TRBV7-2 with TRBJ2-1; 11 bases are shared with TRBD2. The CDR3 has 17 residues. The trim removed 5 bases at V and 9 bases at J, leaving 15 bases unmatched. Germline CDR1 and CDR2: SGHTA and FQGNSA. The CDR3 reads CASSPITGTSGAGEQFF. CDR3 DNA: TGTGCCAGCAGCCCGATTACCGGGACTAGCGGCGCGGGTGAGCAGTTCTTC. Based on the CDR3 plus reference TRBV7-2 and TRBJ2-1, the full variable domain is GAGVSQSPSNKVTEKGKDVELRCDPISGHTALYWYRQSLGQGLEFLIYFQGNSAPDKSGLPSDRFSAERTGGSVSTLTIQRTQQEDSAVYLCASSPITGTSGAGEQFFGPGTRLTVL.

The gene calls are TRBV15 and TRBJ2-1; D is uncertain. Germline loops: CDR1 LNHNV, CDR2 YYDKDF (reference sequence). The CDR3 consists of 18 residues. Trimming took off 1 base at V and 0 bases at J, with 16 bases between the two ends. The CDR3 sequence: CATSRGALQRSSYNEQFF. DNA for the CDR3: TGTGCCACCAGCAGAGGAGCGCTCCAAAGAAGCTCCTACAATGAGCAGTTCTTC.

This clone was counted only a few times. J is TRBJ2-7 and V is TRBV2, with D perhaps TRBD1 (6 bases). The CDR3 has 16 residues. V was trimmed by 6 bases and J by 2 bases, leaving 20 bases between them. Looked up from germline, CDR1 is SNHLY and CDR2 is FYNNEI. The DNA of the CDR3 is TGTGCCAGCAGCGGGACAATCTACGCGGATCCCTACGAGCAGTACTTC. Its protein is CASSGTIYADPYEQYF.

The CDR3 DNA follows: TGTGCCAGCAGTTTCCCCGGGACAGGGGGCAACGGCACAGATACGCAGTATTTT. It encodes CASSFPGTGGNGTDTQYF. V is TRBV27 and J is TRBJ2-3; TRBD1 agrees at 12 bases. The junction had 8 bases not matched to a gene; V was cut back by 3 bases and J by 1 base. Germline V gene sequence: CDR1 MNHEY, CDR2 SMNVEV (reference sequence). This CDR3 spans 18 amino acids.

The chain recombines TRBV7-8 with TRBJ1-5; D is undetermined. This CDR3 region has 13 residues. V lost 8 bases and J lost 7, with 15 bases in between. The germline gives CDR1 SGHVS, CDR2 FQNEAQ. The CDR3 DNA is TGTGCCAGCGGCAGACCTAGAGGGCAGCCCCAGCATTTT. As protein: CASGRPRGQPQHF.

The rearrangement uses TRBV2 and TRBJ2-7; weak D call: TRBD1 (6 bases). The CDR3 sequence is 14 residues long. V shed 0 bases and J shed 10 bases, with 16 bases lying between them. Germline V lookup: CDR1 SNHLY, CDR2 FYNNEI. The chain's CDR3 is CASSEASDRYDQYF. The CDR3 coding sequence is TGTGCCAGCAGTGAAGCGTCGGACAGATATGATCAGTACTTC.

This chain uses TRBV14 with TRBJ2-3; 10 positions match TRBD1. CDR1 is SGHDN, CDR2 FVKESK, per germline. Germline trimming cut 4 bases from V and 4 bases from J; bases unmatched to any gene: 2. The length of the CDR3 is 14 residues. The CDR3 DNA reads TGTGCCAGCAGCCGGGACAGGGGTGCAGATACGCAGTATTTT. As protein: CASSRDRGADTQYF.

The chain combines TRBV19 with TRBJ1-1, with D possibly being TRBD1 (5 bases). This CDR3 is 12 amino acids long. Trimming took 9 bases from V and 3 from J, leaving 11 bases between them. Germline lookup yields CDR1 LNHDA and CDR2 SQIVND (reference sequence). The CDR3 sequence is CASQGGDTEAFF. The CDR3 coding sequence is TGTGCCAGCCAGGGAGGGGACACTGAAGCTTTCTTT.

The CDR3 bases are TGCGCCAGCAGCCAACTAGCGGGAGGGTCCCGCACAGATACGCAGTATTTT. Translation gives CASSQLAGGSRTDTQYF. V is TRBV4-3 and J is TRBJ2-3; TRBD2 aligns across 12 bases. CDR3 length: 17 residues. From germline, CDR1 is LGHNA and CDR2 YSLEER. Germline trimming cut 2 bases from V and 1 base from J; bases unmatched to any gene: 4.

The CDR3 spells CSVVGPEANIQYF. In DNA form, the CDR3 reads TGCAGCGTTGTGGGTCCGGAGGCAAACATTCAGTACTTC. The chain has TRBV29-1 and TRBJ2-4; D is possibly TRBD2 (5 bases). The CDR3 consists of 13 residues. The ends were cut back, 4 bases at V and 6 bases at J, with 13 bases in the middle. Germline CDR1 is SQVTM and CDR2 is ANQGSEA.

The CDR3 spells CASRERPGNNEQFF. DNA for the CDR3: TGTGCCAGCAGGGAACGTCCGGGAAACAATGAGCAGTTCTTC. The chain recombines TRBV7-9 with TRBJ2-1, with TRBD2 as a possible D gene (5 bases). Germline V gene data show CDR1 as SEHNR and CDR2 as FQNEAQ (reference sequence). Deletions cut 6 bases from V and 5 bases from J, with 14 bases between. This CDR3 comprises 14 residues. Variable domain in full (rest from reference TRBV7-9 and TRBJ2-1): DTGVSQNPRHKITKRGQNVTFRCDPISEHNRLYWYRQTLGQGPEFLTYFQNEAQLEKSRLLSDRFSAERPKGSFSTLEIQRTEQGDSAMYLCASRERPGNNEQFFGPGTRLTVL.

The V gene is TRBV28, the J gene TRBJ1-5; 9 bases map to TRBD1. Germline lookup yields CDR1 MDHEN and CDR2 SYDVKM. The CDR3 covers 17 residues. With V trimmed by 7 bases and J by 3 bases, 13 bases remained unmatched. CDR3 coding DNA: TGTGCCAGCAAGAAGAAGCCGGGACAGGGTAACAATCAGCCCCAGCATTTT. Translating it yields CASKKKPGQGNNQPQHF.

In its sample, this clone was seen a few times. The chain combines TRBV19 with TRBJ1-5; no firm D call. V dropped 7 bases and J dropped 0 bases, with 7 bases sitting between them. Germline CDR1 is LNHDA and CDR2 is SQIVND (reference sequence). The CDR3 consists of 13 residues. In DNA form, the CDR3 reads TGTGCCAGTAATGGAAATAGCAATCAGCCCCAGCATTTT. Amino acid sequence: CASNGNSNQPQHF.

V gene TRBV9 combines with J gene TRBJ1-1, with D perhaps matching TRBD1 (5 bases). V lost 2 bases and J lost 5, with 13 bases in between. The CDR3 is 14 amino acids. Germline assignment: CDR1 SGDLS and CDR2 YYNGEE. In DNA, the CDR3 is TGTGCCAGCAGCGTCCGCCGGGACGTTACTGAAGCTTTCTTT. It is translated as CASSVRRDVTEAFF.

This chain's CDR3 is CASKGRDTEAFF. The DNA for the CDR3 is TGTGCCAGCAAGGGGAGGGACACTGAAGCTTTCTTT. The rearrangement links TRBV27 to TRBJ1-1, with a tentative D call TRBD1 (5 bases). V gave up 7 bases and J gave up 3 bases, with 9 bases separating them. The CDR3 sequence is 12 residues long. The germline CDR1 and CDR2 sequences are MNHEY and SMNVEV (reference sequence).

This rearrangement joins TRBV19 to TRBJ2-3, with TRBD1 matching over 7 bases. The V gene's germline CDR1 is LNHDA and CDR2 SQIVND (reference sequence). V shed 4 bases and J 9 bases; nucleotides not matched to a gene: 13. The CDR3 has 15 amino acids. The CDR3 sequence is CASSTPRDRSGTQYF. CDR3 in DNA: TGTGCCAGTAGTACCCCCCGGGACAGATCGGGAACGCAGTATTTT.

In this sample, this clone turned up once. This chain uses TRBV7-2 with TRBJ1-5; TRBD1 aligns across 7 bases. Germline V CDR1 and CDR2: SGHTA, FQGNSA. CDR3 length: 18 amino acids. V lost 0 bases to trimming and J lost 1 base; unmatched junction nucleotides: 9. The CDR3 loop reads CASSLAPRQGLSNQPQHF. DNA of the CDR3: TGTGCCAGCAGCTTAGCGCCCCGACAGGGACTGAGCAATCAGCCCCAGCATTTT.

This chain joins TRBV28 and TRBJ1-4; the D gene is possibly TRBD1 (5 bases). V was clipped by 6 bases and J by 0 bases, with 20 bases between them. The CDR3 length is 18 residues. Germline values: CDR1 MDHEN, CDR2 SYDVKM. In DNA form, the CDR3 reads TGTGCCAGCAGCAAACCAAAGATAACAGGCACAACTAATGAAAAACTGTTTTTT. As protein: CASSKPKITGTTNEKLFF.

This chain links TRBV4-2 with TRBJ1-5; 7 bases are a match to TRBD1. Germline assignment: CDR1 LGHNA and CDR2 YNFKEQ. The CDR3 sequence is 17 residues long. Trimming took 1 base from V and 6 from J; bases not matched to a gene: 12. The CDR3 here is CASSQAPDRLGGQPQHF. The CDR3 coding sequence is TGTGCCAGCAGCCAAGCCCCGGACAGGCTGGGCGGTCAGCCCCAGCATTTT.

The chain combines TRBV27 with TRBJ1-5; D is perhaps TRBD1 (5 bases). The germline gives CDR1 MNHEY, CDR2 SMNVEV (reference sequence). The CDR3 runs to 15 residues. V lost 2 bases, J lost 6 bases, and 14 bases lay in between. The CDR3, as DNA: TGTGCCAGCAGTTTACGGCGGGGCCTTGGTCAGCCCCAGCATTTT. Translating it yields CASSLRRGLGQPQHF.

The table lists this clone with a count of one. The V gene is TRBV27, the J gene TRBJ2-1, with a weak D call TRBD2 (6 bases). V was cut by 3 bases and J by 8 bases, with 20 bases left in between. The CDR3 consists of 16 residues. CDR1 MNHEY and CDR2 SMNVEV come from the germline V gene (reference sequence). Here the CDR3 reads CASSLGAGGRRDEQFF. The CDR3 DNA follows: TGTGCCAGCAGTTTGGGTGCCGGAGGGAGGCGGGATGAGCAGTTCTTC.

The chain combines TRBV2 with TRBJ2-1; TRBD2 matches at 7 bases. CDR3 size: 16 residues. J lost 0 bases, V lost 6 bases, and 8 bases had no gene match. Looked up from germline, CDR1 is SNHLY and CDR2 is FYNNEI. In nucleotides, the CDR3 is TGTGCCAGCAGGGCGACTAGCAGTAGCTCCTACAATGAGCAGTTCTTC. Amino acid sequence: CASRATSSSSYNEQFF.

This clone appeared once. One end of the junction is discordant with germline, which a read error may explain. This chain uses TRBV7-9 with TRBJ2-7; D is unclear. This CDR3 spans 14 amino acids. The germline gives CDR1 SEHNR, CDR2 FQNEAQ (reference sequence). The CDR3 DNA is TGTGCCAGCAGCTCCTCCGGCTCCTCCGACGAGCAGTACTTC. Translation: CASSSSGSSDEQYF.

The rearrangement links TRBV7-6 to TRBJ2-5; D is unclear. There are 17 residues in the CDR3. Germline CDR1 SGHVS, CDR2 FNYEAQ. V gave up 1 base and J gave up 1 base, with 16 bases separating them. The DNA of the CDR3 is TGTGCCAGCAGCTTAGGTCTCCACGGAGAGACCCAAGAGACCCAGTACTTC. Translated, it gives CASSLGLHGETQETQYF.

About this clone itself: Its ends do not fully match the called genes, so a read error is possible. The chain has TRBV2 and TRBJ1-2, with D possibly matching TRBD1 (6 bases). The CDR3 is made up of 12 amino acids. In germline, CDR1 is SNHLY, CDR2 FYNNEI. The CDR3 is CAGRKGDYGYTF. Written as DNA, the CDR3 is TGTGCCGGCAGGAAGGGGGACTATGGCTACACCTTC.

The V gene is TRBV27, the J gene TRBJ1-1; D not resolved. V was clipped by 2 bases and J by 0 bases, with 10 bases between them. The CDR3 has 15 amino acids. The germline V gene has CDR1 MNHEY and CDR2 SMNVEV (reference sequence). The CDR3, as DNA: TGTGCCAGCAGTTTAGCCCCGGTCATGAACACTGAAGCTTTCTTT. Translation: CASSLAPVMNTEAFF.

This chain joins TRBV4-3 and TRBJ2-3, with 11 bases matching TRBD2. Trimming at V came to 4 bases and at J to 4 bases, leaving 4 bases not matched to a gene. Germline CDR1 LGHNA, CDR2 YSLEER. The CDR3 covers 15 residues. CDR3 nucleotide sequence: TGCGCCAGCAGCCTAAGACTAGCGGGACCAGATACGCAGTATTTT. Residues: CASSLRLAGPDTQYF.